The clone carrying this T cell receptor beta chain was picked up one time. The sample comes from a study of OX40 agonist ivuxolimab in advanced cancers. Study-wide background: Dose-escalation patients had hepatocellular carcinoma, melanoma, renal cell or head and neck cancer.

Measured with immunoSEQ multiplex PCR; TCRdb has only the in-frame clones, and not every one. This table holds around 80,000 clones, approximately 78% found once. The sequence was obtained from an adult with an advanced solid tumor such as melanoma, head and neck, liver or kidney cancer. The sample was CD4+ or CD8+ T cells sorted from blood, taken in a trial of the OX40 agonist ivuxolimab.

CDR3: CASIRRQGASNQPQHF. Written as DNA, the CDR3 is TGTGCCAGCATCCGAAGACAGGGGGCCAGCAATCAGCCCCAGCATTTT. The chain uses TRBV25-1 and TRBJ1-5, with TRBD1 matching 10 bases. The CDR3 has 16 amino acids. J gave up 1 base and V 7 bases, and 7 bases lay outside the gene matches. Germline CDR1 and CDR2: MGHDK and SYGVNS.